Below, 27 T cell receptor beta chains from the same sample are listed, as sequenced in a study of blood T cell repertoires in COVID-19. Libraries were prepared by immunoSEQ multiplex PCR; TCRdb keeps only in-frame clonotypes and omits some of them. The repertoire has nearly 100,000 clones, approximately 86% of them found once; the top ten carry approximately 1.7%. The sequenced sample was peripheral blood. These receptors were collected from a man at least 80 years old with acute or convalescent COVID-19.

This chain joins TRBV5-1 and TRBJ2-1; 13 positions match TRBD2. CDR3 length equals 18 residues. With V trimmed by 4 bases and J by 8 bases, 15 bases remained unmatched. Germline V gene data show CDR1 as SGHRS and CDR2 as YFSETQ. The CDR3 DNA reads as TGCGCCAGCAGCCTTTCAGGACTAGCGGGAGCTTTGTTGGATGAGCAGTTCTTC. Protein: CASSLSGLAGALLDEQFF.

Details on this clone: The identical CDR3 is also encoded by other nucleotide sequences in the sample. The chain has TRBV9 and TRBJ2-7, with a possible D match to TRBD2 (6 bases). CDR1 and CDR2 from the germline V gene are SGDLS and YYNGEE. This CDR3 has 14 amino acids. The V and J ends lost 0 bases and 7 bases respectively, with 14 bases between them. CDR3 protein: CASSVGGWGEEQYF. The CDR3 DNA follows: TGTGCCAGCAGCGTAGGGGGTTGGGGGGAAGAGCAGTACTTC.

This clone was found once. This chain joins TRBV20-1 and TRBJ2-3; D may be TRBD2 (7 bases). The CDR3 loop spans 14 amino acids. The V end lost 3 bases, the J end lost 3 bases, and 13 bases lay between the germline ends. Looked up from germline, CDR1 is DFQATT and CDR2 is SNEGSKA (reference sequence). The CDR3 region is CSASRRGGTDTQYF. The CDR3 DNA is TGCAGTGCTAGTAGGAGGGGGGGGACAGATACGCAGTATTTT.

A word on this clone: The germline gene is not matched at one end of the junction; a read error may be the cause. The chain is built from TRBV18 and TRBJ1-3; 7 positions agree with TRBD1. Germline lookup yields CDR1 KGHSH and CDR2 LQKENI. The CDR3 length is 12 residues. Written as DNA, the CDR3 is TGTGCCAGCTCACCGTCGACAGGGTCGATTTTTTTT. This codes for CASSPSTGSIFF.

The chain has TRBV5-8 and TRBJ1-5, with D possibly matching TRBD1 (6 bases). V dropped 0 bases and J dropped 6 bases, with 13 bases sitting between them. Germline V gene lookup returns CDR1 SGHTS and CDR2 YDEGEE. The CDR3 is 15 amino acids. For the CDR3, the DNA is TGTGCCAGCAGCTTGGGACAGGCCGGAAGTCAGCCCCAGCATTTT. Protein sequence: CASSLGQAGSQPQHF.

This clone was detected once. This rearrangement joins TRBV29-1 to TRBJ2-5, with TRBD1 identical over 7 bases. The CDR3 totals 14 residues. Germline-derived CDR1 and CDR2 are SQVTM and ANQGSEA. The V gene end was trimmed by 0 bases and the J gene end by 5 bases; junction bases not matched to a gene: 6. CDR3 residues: CSVEEGDRWETQYF. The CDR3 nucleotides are TGCAGCGTTGAAGAAGGGGACAGATGGGAGACCCAGTACTTC.

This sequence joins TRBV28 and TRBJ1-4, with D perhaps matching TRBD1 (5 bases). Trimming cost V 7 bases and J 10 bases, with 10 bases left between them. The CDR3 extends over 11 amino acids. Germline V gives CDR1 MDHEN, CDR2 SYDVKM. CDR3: CASISQGKLFF. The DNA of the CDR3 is TGTGCCAGCATCTCTCAGGGAAAACTGTTTTTT.

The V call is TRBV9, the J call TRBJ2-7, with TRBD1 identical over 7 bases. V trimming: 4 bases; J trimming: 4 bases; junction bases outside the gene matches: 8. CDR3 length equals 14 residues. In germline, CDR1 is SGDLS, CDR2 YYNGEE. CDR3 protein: CASSPPGQVYEQYF. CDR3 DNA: TGTGCCAGCAGCCCTCCCGGACAGGTATACGAGCAGTACTTC. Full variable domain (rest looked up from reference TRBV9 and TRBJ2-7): DSGVTQTPKHLITATGQRVTLRCSPRSGDLSVYWYQQSLDQGLQFLIQYYNGEERAKGNILERFSAQQFPDLHSELNLSSLELGDSALYFCASSPPGQVYEQYFGPGTRLTVT.

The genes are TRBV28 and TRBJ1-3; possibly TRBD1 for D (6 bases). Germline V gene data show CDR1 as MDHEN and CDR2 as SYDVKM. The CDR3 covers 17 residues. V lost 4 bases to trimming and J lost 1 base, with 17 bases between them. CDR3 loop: CASSSHGGGLSGNTIYF. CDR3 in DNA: TGTGCCAGCAGTTCCCACGGGGGGGGCTTATCTGGAAACACCATATATTTT.

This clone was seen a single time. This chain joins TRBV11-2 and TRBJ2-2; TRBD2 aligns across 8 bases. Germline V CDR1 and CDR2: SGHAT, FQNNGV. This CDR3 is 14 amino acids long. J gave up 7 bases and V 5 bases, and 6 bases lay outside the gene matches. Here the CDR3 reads CASSPLREVGELFF. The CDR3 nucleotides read TGTGCCAGCAGCCCCTTGCGGGAGGTCGGGGAGCTGTTTTTT.

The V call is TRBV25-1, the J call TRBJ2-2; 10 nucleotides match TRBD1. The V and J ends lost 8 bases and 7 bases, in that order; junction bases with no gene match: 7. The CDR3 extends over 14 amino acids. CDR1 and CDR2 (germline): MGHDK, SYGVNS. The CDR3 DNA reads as TGTGCCAGCTCGGGACAGGGGTTTGGCGGGGAGCTGTTTTTT. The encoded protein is CASSGQGFGGELFF.

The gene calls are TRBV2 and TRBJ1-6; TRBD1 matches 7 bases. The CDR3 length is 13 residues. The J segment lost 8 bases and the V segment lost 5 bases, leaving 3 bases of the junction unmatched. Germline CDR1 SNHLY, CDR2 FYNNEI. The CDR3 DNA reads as TGTGCCAGCAGTCTAGACAGGGATTCACCCCTCCACTTT. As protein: CASSLDRDSPLHF.

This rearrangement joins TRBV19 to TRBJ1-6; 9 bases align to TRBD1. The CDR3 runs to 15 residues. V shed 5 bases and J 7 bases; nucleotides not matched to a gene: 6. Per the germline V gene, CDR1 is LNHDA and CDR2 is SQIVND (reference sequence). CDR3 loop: CASSSRTGDNSPLHF. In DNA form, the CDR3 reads TGTGCCAGTAGTTCCCGGACAGGGGACAATTCACCCCTCCACTTT. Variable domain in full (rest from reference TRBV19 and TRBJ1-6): DGGITQSPKYLFRKEGQNVTLSCEQNLNHDAMYWYRQDPGQGLRLIYYSQIVNDFQKGDIAEGYSVSREKKESFPLTVTSAQKNPTAFYLCASSSRTGDNSPLHFGNGTRLTVT.

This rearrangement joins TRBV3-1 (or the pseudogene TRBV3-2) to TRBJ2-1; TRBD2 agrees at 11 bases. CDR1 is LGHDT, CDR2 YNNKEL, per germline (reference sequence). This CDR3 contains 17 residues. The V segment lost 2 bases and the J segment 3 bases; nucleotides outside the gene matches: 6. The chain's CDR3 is CASSQHPGLADYNEQFF. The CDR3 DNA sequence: TGTGCCAGCAGCCAACACCCGGGACTAGCGGACTACAATGAGCAGTTCTTC.

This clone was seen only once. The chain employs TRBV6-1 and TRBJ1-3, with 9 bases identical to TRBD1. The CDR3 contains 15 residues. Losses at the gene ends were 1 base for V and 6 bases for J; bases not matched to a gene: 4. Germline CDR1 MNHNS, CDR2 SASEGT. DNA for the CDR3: TGTGCCAGCAGTGAAGACAGGGGGCGAGTAAACACCATATATTTT. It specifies CASSEDRGRVNTIYF.

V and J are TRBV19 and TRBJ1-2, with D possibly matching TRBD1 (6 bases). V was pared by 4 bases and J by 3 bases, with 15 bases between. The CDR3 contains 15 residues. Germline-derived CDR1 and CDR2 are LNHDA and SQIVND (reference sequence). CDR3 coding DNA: TGTGCCAGTAGTACTCAGACAGGATTATACTATGGCTACACCTTC. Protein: CASSTQTGLYYGYTF. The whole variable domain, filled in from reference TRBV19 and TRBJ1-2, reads DGGITQSPKYLFRKEGQNVTLSCEQNLNHDAMYWYRQDPGQGLRLIYYSQIVNDFQKGDIAEGYSVSREKKESFPLTVTSAQKNPTAFYLCASSTQTGLYYGYTFGSGTRLTVV.

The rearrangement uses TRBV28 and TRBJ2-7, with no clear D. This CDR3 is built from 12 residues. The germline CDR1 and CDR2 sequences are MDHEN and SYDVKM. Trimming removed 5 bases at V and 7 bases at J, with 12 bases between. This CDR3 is CASSASWREQYF. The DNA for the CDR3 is TGTGCCAGCAGTGCCAGTTGGCGGGAGCAGTACTTC. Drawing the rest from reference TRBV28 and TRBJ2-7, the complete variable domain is DVKVTQSSRYLVKRTGEKVFLECVQDMDHENMFWYRQDPGLGLRLIYFSYDVKMKEKGDIPEGYSVSREKKERFSLILESASTNQTSMYLCASSASWREQYFGPGTRLTVT.

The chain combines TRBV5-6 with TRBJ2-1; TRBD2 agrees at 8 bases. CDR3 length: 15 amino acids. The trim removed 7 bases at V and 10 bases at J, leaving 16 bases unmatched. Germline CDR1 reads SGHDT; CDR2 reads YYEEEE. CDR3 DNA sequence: TGTGCCAGCCACGGGGGAGCGGGAGATTTCAGGGAGCAGTTCTTC. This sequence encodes CASHGGAGDFREQFF.

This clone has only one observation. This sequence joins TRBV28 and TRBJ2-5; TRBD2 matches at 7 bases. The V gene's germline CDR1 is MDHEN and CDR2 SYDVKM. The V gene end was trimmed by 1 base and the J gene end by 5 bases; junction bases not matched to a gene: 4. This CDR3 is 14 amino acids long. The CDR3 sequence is CASSLSWGGETQYF. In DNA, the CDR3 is TGTGCCAGCAGTTTATCGTGGGGGGGGGAGACCCAGTACTTC.

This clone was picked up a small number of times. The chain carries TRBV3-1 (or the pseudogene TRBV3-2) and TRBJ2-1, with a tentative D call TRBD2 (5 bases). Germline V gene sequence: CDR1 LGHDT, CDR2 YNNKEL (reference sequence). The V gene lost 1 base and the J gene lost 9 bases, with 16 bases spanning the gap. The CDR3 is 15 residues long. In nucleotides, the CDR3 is TGTGCCAGCAGCCAAGTCCACCCGCCAAGCGGTGAGCAGTTCTTC. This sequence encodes CASSQVHPPSGEQFF.

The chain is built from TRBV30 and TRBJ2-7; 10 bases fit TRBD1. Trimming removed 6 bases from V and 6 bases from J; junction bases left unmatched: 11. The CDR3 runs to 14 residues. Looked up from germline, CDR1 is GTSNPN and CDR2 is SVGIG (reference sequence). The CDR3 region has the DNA TGTGCCTGCCGAAGAGCGGGACAGGGGACCGAGCAGTACTTC. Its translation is CACRRAGQGTEQYF.

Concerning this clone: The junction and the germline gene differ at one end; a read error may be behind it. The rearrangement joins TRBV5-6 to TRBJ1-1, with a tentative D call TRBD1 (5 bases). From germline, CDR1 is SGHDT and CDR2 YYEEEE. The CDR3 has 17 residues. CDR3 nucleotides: TGTGCCAGCAACTTGGGGCGAGGAGGGGCGCGGGGCACTGAAGCTTTCTTT. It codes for CASNLGRGGARGTEAFF. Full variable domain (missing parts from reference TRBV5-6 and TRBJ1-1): DAGVTQSPTHLIKTRGQQVTLRCSPKSGHDTVSWYQQALGQGPQFIFQYYEEEERQRGNFPDRFSGHQFPNYSSELNVNALLLGDSALYLCASNLGRGGARGTEAFFGQGTRLTVV.

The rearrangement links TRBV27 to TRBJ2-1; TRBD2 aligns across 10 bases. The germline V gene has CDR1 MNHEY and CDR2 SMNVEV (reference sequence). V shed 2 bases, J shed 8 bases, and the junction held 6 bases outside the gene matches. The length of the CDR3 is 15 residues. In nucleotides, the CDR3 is TGTGCCAGCAGTTTACTAGCGGGAGAAGGGGATGAGCAGTTCTTC. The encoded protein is CASSLLAGEGDEQFF.

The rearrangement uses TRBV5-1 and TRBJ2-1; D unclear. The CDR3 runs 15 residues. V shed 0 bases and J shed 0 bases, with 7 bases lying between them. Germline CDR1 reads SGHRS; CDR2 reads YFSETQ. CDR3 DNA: TGCGCCAGCAGCTTGGACACCTCCTCCTACAATGAGCAGTTCTTC. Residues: CASSLDTSSYNEQFF.

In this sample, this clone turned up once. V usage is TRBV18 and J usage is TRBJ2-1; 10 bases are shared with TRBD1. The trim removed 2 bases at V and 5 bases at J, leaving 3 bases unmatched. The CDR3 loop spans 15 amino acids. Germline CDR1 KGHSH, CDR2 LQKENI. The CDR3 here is CASSPGTGDHNEQFF. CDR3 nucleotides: TGTGCCAGCTCACCAGGGACAGGGGATCACAATGAGCAGTTCTTC.

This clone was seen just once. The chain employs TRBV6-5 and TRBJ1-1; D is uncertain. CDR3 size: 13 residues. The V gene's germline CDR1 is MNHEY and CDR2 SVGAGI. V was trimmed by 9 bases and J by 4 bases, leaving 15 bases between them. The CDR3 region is CASLGRRSTEAFF. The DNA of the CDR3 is TGTGCCAGTCTCGGTCGGCGGAGCACTGAAGCTTTCTTT.

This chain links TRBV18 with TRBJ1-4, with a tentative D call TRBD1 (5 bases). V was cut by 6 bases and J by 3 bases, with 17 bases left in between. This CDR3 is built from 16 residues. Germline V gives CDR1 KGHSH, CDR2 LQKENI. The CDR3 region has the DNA TGTGCCAGCTCTCCCACAGGCGGGGCCTCTAATGAAAAACTGTTTTTT. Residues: CASSPTGGASNEKLFF.